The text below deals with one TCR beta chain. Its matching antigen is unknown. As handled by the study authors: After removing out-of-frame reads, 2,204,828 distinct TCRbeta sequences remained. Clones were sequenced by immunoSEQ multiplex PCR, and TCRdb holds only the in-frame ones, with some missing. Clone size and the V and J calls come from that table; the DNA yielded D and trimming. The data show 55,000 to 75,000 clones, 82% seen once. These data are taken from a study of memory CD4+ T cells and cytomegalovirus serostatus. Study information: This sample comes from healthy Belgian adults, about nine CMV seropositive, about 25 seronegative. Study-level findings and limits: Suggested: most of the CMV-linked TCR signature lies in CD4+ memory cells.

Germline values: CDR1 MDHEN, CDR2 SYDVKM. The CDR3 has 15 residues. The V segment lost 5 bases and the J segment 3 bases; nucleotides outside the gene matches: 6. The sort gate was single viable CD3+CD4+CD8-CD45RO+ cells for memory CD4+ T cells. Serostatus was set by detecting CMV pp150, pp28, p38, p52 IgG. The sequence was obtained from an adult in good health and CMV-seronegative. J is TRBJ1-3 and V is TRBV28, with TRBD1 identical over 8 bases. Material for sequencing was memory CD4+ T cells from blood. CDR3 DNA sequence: TGTGCCAGCAGTGAGACAGGGGCCGGTGGAAACACCATATATTTT. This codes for CASSETGAGGNTIYF.